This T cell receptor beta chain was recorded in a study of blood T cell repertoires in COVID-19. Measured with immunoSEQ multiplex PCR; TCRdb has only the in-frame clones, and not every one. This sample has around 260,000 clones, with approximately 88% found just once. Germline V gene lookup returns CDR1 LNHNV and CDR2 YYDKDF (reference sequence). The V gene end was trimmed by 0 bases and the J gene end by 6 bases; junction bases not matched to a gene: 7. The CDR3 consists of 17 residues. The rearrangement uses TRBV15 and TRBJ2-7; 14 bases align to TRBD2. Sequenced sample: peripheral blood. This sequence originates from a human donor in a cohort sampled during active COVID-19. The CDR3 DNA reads TGTGCCACCAGCAGAGATCTGGGACTAGCGGGGGTAAGCGAGCAGTACTTC. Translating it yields CATSRDLGLAGVSEQYF.